The clone carrying this T cell receptor (beta chain) was detected many times. Antigen: not known. The data are from a study of T-cell memory formation after mild COVID-19. Findings and caveats of the study: Pre-infection memory showed some responding clones, and this suggested that cross-reactive memory joined.

V was trimmed by 4 bases and J by 3 bases, leaving 14 bases between them. This CDR3 has 15 residues. TCRdb called the 5' RACE reads again in MiXCR, with one record for every CDR3 protein. The sample has 240,000 or so distinct CDR3 sequences, around a tenth seen once. Sequencing was carried out using PBMCs or a T cell subset sorted from them (not recorded which). V is TRBV12-3 or TRBV12-4 and J is TRBJ2-3; TRBD1 might be the D (6 bases). The sequence was collected from a man aged 18 to 30 who had mild COVID-19 (a few samples of this study predate the infection). Cell type and time point are not known. CDR3 residues: CASSYRVQGTDTQYF. The DNA for the CDR3 is TGTGCCAGCAGTTACCGGGTTCAGGGGACAGATACGCAGTATTTT.